This record concerns one T cell receptor (beta chain) sequence. The data belong to a study of T cell responses to AZD1222 COVID-19 vaccine. Repertoires were generated with immunoSEQ multiplex PCR, while TCRdb's copy carries only in-frame clones and drops some. Of 65,000 to 85,000 clones listed, approximately 90% were seen once; the top ten hold approximately 10%. Germline CDR1 LNHDA, CDR2 SQIVND (reference sequence). J gave up 12 bases and V 10 bases, and 11 bases lay outside the gene matches. The CDR3 is 12 residues long. The V gene is TRBV19, the J gene TRBJ1-2, with 10 bases aligning to TRBD1. This clonotype was obtained from an adult in good health. Here the sequenced sample was peripheral blood, taken on day 0 of AZD1222 vaccination. The CDR3 protein is CATGTGVGSNTF. The CDR3 DNA reads as TGTGCCACCGGGACAGGGGTCGGGTCTAACACCTTC.